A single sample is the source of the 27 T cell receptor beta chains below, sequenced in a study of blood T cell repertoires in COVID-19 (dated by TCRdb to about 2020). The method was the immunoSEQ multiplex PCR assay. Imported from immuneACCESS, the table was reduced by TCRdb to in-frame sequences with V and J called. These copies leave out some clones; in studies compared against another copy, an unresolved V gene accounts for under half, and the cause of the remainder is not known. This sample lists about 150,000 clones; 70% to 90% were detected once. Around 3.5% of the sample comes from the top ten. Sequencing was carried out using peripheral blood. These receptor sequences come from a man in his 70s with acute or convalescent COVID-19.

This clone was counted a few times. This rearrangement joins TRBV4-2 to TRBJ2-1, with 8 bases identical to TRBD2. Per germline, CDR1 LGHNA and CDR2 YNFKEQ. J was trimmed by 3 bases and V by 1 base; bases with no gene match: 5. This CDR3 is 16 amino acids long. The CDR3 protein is CASSQVSLAGYNEQFF. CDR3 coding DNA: TGTGCCAGCAGCCAAGTATCGCTAGCGGGCTACAATGAGCAGTTCTTC.

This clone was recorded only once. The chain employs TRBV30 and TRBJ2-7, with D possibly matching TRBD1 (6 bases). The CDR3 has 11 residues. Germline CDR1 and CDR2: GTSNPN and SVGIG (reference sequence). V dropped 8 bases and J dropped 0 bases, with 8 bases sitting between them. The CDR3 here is CARQDSYEQYF. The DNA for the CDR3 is TGTGCCCGACAGGACTCCTACGAGCAGTACTTC.

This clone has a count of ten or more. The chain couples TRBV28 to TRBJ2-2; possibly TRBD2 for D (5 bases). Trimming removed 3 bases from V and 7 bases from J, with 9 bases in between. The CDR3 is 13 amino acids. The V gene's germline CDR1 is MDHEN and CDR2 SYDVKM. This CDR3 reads CASSLLEGGELFF. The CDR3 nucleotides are TGTGCCAGCAGTTTGCTAGAGGGCGGGGAGCTGTTTTTT. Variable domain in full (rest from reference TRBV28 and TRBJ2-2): DVKVTQSSRYLVKRTGEKVFLECVQDMDHENMFWYRQDPGLGLRLIYFSYDVKMKEKGDIPEGYSVSREKKERFSLILESASTNQTSMYLCASSLLEGGELFFGEGSRLTVL.

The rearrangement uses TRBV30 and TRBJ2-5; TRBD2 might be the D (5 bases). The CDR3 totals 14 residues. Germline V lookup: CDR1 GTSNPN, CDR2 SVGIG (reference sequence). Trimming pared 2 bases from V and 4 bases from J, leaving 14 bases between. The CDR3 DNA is TGTGCCTGGAGTTCCCGGGGTAGAGGAGAGACCCAGTACTTC. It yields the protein CAWSSRGRGETQYF.

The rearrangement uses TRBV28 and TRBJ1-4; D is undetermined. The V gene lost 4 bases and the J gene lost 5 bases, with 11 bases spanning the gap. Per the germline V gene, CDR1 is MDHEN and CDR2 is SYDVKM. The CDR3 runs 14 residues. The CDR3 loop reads CASSSGLLNEKLFF. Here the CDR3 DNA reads TGTGCCAGCAGTTCAGGACTTTTAAATGAAAAACTGTTTTTT.

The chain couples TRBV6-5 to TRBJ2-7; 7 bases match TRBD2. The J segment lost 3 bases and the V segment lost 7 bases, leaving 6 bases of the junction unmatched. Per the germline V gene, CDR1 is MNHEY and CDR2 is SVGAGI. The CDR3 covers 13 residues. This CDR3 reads CASNREEFYEQYF. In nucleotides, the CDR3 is TGTGCCAGCAACCGGGAGGAATTCTACGAGCAGTACTTC.

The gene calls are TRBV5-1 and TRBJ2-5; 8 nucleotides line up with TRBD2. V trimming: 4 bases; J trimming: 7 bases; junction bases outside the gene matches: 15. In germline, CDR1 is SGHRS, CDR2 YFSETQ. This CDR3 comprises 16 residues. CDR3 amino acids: CASSIPGLVARGTQYF. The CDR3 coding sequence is TGCGCCAGCAGCATACCGGGACTAGTGGCTAGGGGGACCCAGTACTTC.

CDR3 bases: TGTGCCAGCAGCCCCGGTGGGGGCAGGTACGAGCAGTACTTC. This encodes CASSPGGGRYEQYF. V gene TRBV5-5 combines with J gene TRBJ2-7, with D perhaps TRBD1 (6 bases). The CDR3 sequence is 14 residues long. The germline CDR1 and CDR2 sequences are SGHKS and YYEKEE (reference sequence). Trimming removed 4 bases at V and 4 bases at J, with 15 bases between. The entire variable domain, with the rest obtained from reference TRBV5-5 and TRBJ2-7, is as follows: DAGVTQSPTHLIKTRGQQVTLRCSPISGHKSVSWYQQVLGQGPQFIFQYYEKEERGRGNFPDRFSARQFPNYSSELNVNALLLGDSALYLCASSPGGGRYEQYFGPGTRLTVT.

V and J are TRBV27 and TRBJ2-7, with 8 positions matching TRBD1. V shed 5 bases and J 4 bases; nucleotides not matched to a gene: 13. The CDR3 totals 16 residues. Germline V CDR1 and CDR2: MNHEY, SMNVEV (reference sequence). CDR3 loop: CASSLSLDRDLYEQYF. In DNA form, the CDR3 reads TGTGCCAGCAGTCTCTCCCTGGACAGGGATTTATACGAGCAGTACTTC.

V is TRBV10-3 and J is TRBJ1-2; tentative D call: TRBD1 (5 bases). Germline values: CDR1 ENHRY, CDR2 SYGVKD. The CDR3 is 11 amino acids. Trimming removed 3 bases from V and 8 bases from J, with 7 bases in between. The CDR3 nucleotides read TGTGCCATCAGTGAAGGGGAAGGCTACACCTTC. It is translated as CAISEGEGYTF.

CDR3 amino acids: CASSNGLATDTQYF. In DNA, the CDR3 is TGTGCCAGCAGCAACGGACTAGCCACAGATACGCAGTATTTT. This chain uses TRBV5-4 with TRBJ2-3, with 8 bases matching TRBD2. V dropped 4 bases and J dropped 2; count of bases not matched to a gene: 3. Per germline, CDR1 SGHNT and CDR2 YYREEE (reference sequence). The CDR3 totals 14 residues.

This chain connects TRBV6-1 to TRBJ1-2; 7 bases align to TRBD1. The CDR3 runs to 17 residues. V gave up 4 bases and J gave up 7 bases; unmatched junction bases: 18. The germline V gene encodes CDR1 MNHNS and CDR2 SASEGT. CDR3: CASSVPMTGKFDFGYTF. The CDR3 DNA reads TGTGCCAGCAGTGTCCCGATGACAGGGAAGTTTGACTTTGGCTACACCTTC.

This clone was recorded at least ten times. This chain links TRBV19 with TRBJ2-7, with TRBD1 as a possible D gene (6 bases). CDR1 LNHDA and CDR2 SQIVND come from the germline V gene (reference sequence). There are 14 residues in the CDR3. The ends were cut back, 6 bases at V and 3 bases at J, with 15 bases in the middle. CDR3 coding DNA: TGTGCCAGTAGCTCCGGACAGAGCTACTACGAGCAGTACTTC. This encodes CASSSGQSYYEQYF.

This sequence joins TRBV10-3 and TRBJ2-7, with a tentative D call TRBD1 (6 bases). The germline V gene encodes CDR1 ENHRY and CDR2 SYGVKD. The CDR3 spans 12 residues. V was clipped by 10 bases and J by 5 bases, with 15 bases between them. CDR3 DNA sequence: TGTGCCACCACCCCCAGGGGAAACGAGCAGTACTTC. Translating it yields CATTPRGNEQYF.

The CDR3 here is CASSLGMAGGETQYF. In DNA, the CDR3 is TGCGCCAGCAGCTTGGGGATGGCAGGGGGAGAGACCCAGTACTTC. The chain combines TRBV5-1 with TRBJ2-5, with 7 bases matching TRBD1. There are 15 residues in the CDR3. Germline V gene sequence: CDR1 SGHRS, CDR2 YFSETQ. The V gene end was trimmed by 0 bases and the J gene end by 4 bases; junction bases not matched to a gene: 6.

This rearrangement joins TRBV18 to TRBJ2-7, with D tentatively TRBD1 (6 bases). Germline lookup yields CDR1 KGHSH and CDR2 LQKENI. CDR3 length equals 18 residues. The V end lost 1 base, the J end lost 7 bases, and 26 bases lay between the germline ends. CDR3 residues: CASSPLVLGQGLSGEQYF. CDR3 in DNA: TGTGCCAGCTCACCACTTGTGCTGGGTCAGGGGCTCTCGGGGGAGCAGTACTTC.

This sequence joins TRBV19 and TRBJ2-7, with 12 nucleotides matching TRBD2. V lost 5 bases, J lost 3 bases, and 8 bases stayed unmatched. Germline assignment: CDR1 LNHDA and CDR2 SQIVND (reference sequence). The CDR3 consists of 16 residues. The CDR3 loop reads CASSHTGLAGYYEQYF. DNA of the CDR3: TGTGCCAGTAGTCACACAGGACTAGCGGGGTACTACGAGCAGTACTTC.

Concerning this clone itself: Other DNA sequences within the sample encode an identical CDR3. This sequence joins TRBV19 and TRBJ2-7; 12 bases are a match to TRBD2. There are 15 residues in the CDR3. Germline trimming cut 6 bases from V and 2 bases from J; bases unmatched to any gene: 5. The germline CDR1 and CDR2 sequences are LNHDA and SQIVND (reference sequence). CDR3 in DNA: TGTGCCAGTAGCGACCGACTAGCGGGAGCCTACGAGCAGTACTTC. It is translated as CASSDRLAGAYEQYF.

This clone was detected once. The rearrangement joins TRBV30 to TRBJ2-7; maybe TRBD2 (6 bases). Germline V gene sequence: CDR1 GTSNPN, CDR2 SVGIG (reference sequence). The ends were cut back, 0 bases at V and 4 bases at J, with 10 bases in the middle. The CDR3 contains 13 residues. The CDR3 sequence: CAWSVRDLYEQYF. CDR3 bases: TGTGCCTGGAGTGTACGGGACTTGTACGAGCAGTACTTC.

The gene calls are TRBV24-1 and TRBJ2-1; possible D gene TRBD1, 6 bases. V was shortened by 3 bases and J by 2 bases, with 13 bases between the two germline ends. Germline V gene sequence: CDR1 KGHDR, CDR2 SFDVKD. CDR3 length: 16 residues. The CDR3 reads CATSDPQGTPYNEQFF. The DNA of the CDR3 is TGTGCCACCAGTGATCCCCAGGGGACCCCCTACAATGAGCAGTTCTTC.

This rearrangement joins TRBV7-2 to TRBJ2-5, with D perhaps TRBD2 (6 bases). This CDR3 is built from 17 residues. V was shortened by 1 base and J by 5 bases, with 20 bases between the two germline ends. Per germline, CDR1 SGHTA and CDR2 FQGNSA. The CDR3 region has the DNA TGTGCCAGCAGCTTAGGTGGGGGGTCCTGGGGTTGGGAGACCCAGTACTTC. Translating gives CASSLGGGSWGWETQYF.

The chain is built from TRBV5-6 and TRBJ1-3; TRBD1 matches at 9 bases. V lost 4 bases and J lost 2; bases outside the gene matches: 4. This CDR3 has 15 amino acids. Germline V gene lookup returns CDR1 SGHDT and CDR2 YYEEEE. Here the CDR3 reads CASSIRTGAGNTIYF. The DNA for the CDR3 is TGTGCCAGCAGCATTAGGACAGGGGCTGGAAACACCATATATTTT.

CDR3 residues: CASSQGGYSNQPQHF. Here the CDR3 DNA reads TGTGCCAGCAGCCAGGGGGGATATAGCAATCAGCCCCAGCATTTT. The chain couples TRBV7-9 to TRBJ1-5; 7 bases are shared with TRBD1. V lost 5 bases, J lost 0 bases, and 4 bases stayed unmatched. CDR1 is SEHNR, CDR2 FQNEAQ, per germline (reference sequence). This CDR3 has 15 amino acids.

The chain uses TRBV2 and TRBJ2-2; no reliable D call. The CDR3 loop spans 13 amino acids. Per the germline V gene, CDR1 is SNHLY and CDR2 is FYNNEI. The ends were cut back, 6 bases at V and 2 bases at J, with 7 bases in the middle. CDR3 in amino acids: CASRGSNTGELFF. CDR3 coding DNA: TGTGCCAGCAGGGGCAGCAACACCGGGGAGCTGTTTTTT.

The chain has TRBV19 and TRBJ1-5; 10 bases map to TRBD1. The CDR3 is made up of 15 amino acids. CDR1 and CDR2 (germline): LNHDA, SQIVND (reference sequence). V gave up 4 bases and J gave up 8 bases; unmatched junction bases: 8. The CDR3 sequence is CASSSNGGQGKPQHF. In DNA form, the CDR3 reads TGTGCCAGTAGTAGTAATGGGGGACAGGGGAAGCCCCAGCATTTT.

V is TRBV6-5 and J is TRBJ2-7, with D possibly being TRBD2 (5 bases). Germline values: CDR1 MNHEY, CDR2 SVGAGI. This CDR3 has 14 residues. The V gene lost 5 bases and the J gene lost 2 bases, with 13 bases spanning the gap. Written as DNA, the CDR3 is TGTGCCAGCAGTCGGGATCATGACGCCTACGAGCAGTACTTC. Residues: CASSRDHDAYEQYF.

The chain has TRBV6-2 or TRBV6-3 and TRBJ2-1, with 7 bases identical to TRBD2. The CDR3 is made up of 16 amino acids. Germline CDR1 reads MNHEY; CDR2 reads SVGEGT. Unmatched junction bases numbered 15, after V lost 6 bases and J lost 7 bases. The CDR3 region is CASSTPAAGEPNEQFF. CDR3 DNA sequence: TGTGCCAGCAGCACCCCTGCTGCGGGAGAGCCAAATGAGCAGTTCTTC.